This TCR beta chain appears in the sequencing data of a study of cytomegalovirus exposure and HLA in healthy donors. Study at large: Counted in an early data release were about 85 million unique TCRs from HLA-typed donors.

The primer mix had 60 Vbeta and 13 Jbeta primers. Generated by immunoSEQ multiplex PCR, the TCRdb table keeps only in-frame clones and is missing some. The sample lists some 120,000 clones; 83% were seen once. In germline, CDR1 is WSHSY, CDR2 SAAADI. Trimming took off 8 bases at V and 2 bases at J, with 18 bases between the two ends. The CDR3 runs to 15 residues. This sequence was found in a woman in her thirties or forties in good health and CMV-seropositive. The chain uses TRBV10-2 and TRBJ1-2; maybe TRBD1 (5 bases). Sequenced: PBMCs. In DNA form, the CDR3 reads TGCGCCAGCTCACGGGGGGGATTCCCAAACTATGGCTACACCTTC. It is translated as CASSRGGFPNYGYTF.